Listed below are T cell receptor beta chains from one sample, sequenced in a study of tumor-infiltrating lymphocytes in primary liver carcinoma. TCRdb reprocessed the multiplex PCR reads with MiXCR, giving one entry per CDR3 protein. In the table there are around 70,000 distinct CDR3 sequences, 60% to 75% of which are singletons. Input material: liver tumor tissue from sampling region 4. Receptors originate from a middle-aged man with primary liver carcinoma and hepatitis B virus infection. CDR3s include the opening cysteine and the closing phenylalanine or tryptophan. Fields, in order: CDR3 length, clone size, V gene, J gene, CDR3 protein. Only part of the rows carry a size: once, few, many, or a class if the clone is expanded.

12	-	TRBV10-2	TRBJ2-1	CATSKNRNEQFF
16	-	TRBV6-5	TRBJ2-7	CANSPWTGDCPYEQYF
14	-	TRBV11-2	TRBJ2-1	CASSSPLVYNEQSF
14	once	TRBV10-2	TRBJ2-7	CAMSGQGPPYEQYF
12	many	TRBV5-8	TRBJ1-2	CASTARGYGYTF
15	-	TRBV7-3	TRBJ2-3	CASRPDGGGTDTQYF
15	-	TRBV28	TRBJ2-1	CASSSWDKGMNEQFF
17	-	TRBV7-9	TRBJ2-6	CASSLDGSSYGANVLTF
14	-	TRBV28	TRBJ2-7	CASSPAGAEYEQYF
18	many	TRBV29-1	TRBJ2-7	CSVEGLREEGRSLYEQYF
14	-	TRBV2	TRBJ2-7	CASRDTGWAYEQYF
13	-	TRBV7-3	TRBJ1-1	CASSWVGEIEAFF
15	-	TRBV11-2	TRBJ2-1	CASSLGRGLTYEQFF
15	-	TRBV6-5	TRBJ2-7	CASSYATDGTGEQYF
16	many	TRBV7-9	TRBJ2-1	CASSLGGGSTASEQFF
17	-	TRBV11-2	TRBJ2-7	CDCSIDPPGQGSYERYF
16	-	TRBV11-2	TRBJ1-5	CASSQSINPGDQPQRF
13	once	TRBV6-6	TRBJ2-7	CVSSPTSHYEQYF
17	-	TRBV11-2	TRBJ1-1	CASNRMGGQGSGTEAFF
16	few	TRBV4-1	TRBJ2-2	CASSHWRGVNTGEQFF
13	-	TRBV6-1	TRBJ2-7	CVSSEWVFYERYF
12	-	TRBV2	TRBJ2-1	CAGTVEGAGQFF
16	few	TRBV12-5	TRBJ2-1	CASGLETSGRRGEQFF
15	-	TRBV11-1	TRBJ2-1	CASIFGISGYNEQFF
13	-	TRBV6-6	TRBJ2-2	CSSSDRGAGELFF
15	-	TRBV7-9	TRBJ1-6	CASSPMGRGNSPLHF
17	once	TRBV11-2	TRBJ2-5	CARSLVSGGSRQGTQYF
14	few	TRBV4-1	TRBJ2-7	CASSQDMVVIEQYF